Sequencing of this T cell receptor (beta chain) was carried out in a study of Graves' ophthalmopathy and Graves' hyperthyroidism. The study amplified TCR beta CDR3 regions using RNA transcripts. The library came from an HTBI-primed first-round RT-PCR and a second-round multiplex PCR. TCRdb analysed the multiplex PCR reads with MiXCR anew, one entry per CDR3 protein. The sample holds almost 750,000 distinct CDR3 sequences, roughly two fifths seen once. Deletions cut 0 bases from V and 4 bases from J, with 4 bases between. The CDR3 contains 13 residues. From germline, CDR1 is LGHNA and CDR2 YNFKEQ. This TCR derives from an adult man with Graves' ophthalmopathy. This chain joins TRBV4-2 and TRBJ1-5, with D unclear. Source material: peripheral blood. This CDR3 is CASSQEQNQPQHF. In DNA form, the CDR3 reads TGTGCCAGCAGCCAAGAACAGAATCAGCCCCAGCATTTT.